The 8 T cell receptor beta chains presented below share a single source sample, sequenced in a study of T cell repertoires in cytomegalovirus infection. Their antigens remain unidentified. TCRdb analysed the reads with MiXCR anew, one entry per CDR3 protein. The sample consists of about a million distinct CDR3 sequences, roughly 30% of them appearing once. Sequenced material: cultured CD8+ T cells from PBMCs, taken from culture after CMV antigen stimulation. The receptors derive from a human donor in good health (CMV status not recorded). Some clones in this sample may be carry-over from other donors' samples.

This chain links TRBV24-1 with TRBJ1-1, with D perhaps matching TRBD1 (6 bases). The CDR3 consists of 13 residues. Trimming took off 3 bases at V and 3 bases at J, with 7 bases between the two ends. Per germline, CDR1 KGHDR and CDR2 SFDVKD. The chain's CDR3 is CATSDRGYTEAFF. The CDR3, as DNA: TGTGCCACCAGTGATAGGGGGTACACTGAAGCTTTCTTT.

This clonotype was observed a few times. The J gene is TRBJ2-2, the V gene TRBV5-6, with TRBD1 as a possible D gene (6 bases). The CDR3 loop spans 15 amino acids. CDR1 and CDR2 from the germline V gene are SGHDT and YYEEEE. V was pared by 4 bases and J by 2 bases, with 12 bases between. The CDR3 DNA follows: TGTGCCAGCAGCAAGGCAGGGGACAACACCGGGGAGCTGTTTTTT. Translated: CASSKAGDNTGELFF.

This clonotype has ten or more counts. V usage is TRBV12-3 or TRBV12-4 and J usage is TRBJ2-1; weak D call: TRBD2 (5 bases). The CDR3 consists of 16 residues. Trimming took off 2 bases at V and 8 bases at J, with 19 bases between the two ends. The CDR3 loop reads CASSLLGVKYRDEQFF. The CDR3 region has the DNA TGTGCCAGCAGTTTACTCGGGGTCAAGTATCGCGATGAGCAGTTCTTC.

This rearrangement joins TRBV6-5 to TRBJ1-5, with unresolved D. Trimming left V 2 bases short and J 3 bases short, with 11 bases between. Germline V gene lookup returns CDR1 MNHEY and CDR2 SVGAGI. The CDR3 has 15 residues. The CDR3 here is CASSYPVKLNQPQHF. As DNA, the CDR3 is TGTGCCAGCAGTTACCCAGTGAAGCTCAATCAGCCCCAGCATTTT.

The rearrangement links TRBV28 to TRBJ2-5; D possibly corresponds to TRBD2 (5 bases). The CDR3 sequence is 15 residues long. CDR1 is MDHEN and CDR2 is SYDVKM in the germline V gene. Deletions cut 1 base from V and 5 bases from J, with 14 bases between. The CDR3 loop is CASSLSLAQSETQYF. As DNA, the CDR3 is TGTGCCAGCAGTTTATCGCTAGCTCAGTCGGAGACCCAGTACTTC.

CDR3 in amino acids: CASGLGSKANTEAFF. The CDR3 nucleotides read TGTGCTAGTGGTTTGGGATCAAAGGCGAACACTGAAGCTTTCTTT. This chain joins TRBV12-5 and TRBJ1-1; D gene ambiguous. The CDR3 is made up of 15 amino acids. V dropped 1 base and J dropped 1 base, with 10 bases sitting between them. Germline V CDR1 and CDR2: LGHNT, FRNRAP. Based on the CDR3 plus reference TRBV12-5 and TRBJ1-1, the full variable domain is DARVTQTPRHKVTEMGQEVTMRCQPILGHNTVFWYRQTMMQGLELLAYFRNRAPLDDSGMPKDRFSAEMPDATLATLKIQPSEPRDSAVYFCASGLGSKANTEAFFGQGTRLTVV.

The genes are TRBV4-3 and TRBJ1-3; 9 bases agree with TRBD1. Germline loops: CDR1 LGHNA, CDR2 YSLEER. The CDR3 has 17 residues. The junction had 15 bases not matched to a gene; V was cut back by 5 bases and J by 7 bases. The CDR3 loop reads CASSSRPGQGVGNTIYF. The CDR3 DNA follows: TGCGCCAGCAGCTCTCGGCCGGGACAGGGAGTGGGGAACACCATATATTTT.

At least ten counts were recorded for this clonotype. The rearrangement joins TRBV7-9 to TRBJ2-7, with TRBD1 matching over 9 bases. V lost 7 bases to trimming and J lost 2 bases; unmatched junction nucleotides: 18. Per germline, CDR1 SEHNR and CDR2 FQNEAQ (reference sequence). The CDR3 is made up of 18 amino acids. CDR3 region: CASNGGTGKGGPTYEQYV. CDR3 in DNA: TGTGCCAGCAACGGGGGGACAGGGAAGGGTGGACCTACCTACGAGCAGTACGTC.